This T cell receptor (beta chain) was identified in a study of cytomegalovirus exposure and HLA in healthy donors. This PCR relied on a set of 60 Vbeta primers and 13 Jbeta primers. Data came from immunoSEQ multiplex PCR; TCRdb stores just in-frame clones and leaves some out. This sample carries about 140,000 clones, roughly 80% of them seen once, and the ten largest clones take 1.5% to 2%. As regards this clone: Antigen specificity is unknown.

Study results and caveats: Earlier results showed most TCR beta V segments being productive about 87% or about 30% of the time. Later analysis suggested most CMV-associated TCR beta chains were HLA-restricted.

The CDR3 consists of 15 residues. CDR1 is MDHEN, CDR2 SYDVKM, per germline. Trimming cost V 6 bases and J 4 bases; bases outside gene matches: 11. The chain combines TRBV28 with TRBJ1-2; TRBD1 matches at 7 bases. Sequencing input: PBMCs. This TCR was recovered from a female donor in good health and CMV-seronegative. The CDR3 DNA is TGTGCCAGCAGCCTGGGACAGAGTTTGTCCTATGGCTACACCTTC. Encoded protein: CASSLGQSLSYGYTF.